The source of this TCR beta chain is a study of T-cell reconstitution after alpha-beta-depleted transplantation in children listed by TCRdb under 2016. Regarding the study in general: T-cell immune reconstitution after TCRalphabeta/CD19-depleted allogeneic hematopoietic cell transplantation in children was quantitatively tracked in the study by means of TCR repertoire profiling.

This clonotype has only a few counts. What this receptor recognizes is not known. The sample holds no much larger clone one base away, and base qualities are not on file. Library construction relied on PCR. TCRdb shows the sequencer as Illumina HiSeq 2500. Molecular barcoding was employed in the preparation of TCR libraries, with unique molecular identifiers being used to normalize TCRbeta repertoire quantification. TCRdb handled the public reads itself, with Q25 trimming in fastp and clone calling in MiXCR, and kept productive beta chains. CDR3 protein duplicates are merged, each entry listing the most common genes and DNA. This sample gives approximately 510,000 distinct CDR3 sequences in total; approximately 20% of them show up just once. 2.5% to 3.5% of the sample goes to the ten largest clones. Here V drops 1 base and J drops 7 bases, and the junction holds 8 bases not matched to any gene. The CDR3 has 16 amino acids, counting the end cysteine and phenylalanine. Only CDR3 DNA is held: 48 bases, read in frame from base 1. CDR1 MGHRA and CDR2 YSYEKL were looked up in the germline V gene.

The rearranged chain carries TRBV4-1 and TRBJ2-1; 9 middle bases align to TRBD1. Here the sequenced sample was PBMCs from the stem cell graft donor, taken from the stem cell graft. The receptor was isolated from a human donor who donated a stem cell graft to a child with acute lymphoblastic leukemia. The CDR3 amino acid sequence is: CASSQGRDRAGNEQFF. The DNA sequence follows: TGCGCCAGCAGCCAAGGCCGGGACAGGGCGGGAAATGAGCAGTTCTTC.